This TCR beta chain appears in the sequencing data of a study of cytomegalovirus exposure and HLA in healthy donors. To note about this clone: Its antigen remains unidentified.

This CDR3 has 14 residues. Per germline, CDR1 SGHDT and CDR2 YYEEEE. V shed 2 bases and J shed 6 bases, with 15 bases lying between them. Study results and caveats: Most CMV-associated TCR beta chains appeared HLA-restricted in a later analysis.

Primers for the PCR totalled 60 Vbeta and 13 Jbeta. Profiled with immunoSEQ multiplex PCR; TCRdb holds only in-frame clones, not every one. The sample is made up of roughly 140,000 clones, and the top ten hold less than 3.5% of it. The chain links TRBV5-6 to TRBJ2-7, with D tentatively TRBD2 (5 bases). Sequencing was carried out using PBMCs. The sequence was collected from a man aged 40-55 years in good health and CMV-seronegative. CDR3 coding DNA: TGTGCCAGCAGCTTTTCAGGACTCCCTCTCGAGCAGTACTTC. It yields the protein CASSFSGLPLEQYF. Combining the CDR3 with reference TRBV5-6 and TRBJ2-7 gives the whole variable domain DAGVTQSPTHLIKTRGQQVTLRCSPKSGHDTVSWYQQALGQGPQFIFQYYEEEERQRGNFPDRFSGHQFPNYSSELNVNALLLGDSALYLCASSFSGLPLEQYFGPGTRLTVT.